Listed below are T cell receptor beta chains from one sample, sequenced in a study of blood T cells in healthy people across ages. Each CDR3 protein is one row after TCRdb ran MiXCR on the 5' RACE reads. The table records 710,000 or so distinct CDR3 sequences, 20% to 25% of them present only once. What was sequenced was blood. Receptors originate from a man between 65 and 80 years old in good health. Both conserved end residues are part of each CDR3. D genes are given only for firm matches. Rows may omit the clone size; those that give it use once, few, many or a size class.

TRBD1	few	TRBV10-3	TRBJ2-1	TGTGCCATCAGCCCGGGACAGGGCCACAATGAGCAGTTCTTC	CAISPGQGHNEQFF
TRBD2	many	TRBV4-3	TRBJ2-3	TGCGCCAGCAGCCAAAACACCGGGACTACGAGGGATACGCAGTATTTT	CASSQNTGTTRDTQYF
TRBD2	few	TRBV6-5	TRBJ2-3	TGTGCCAGCAGTTACCAGCTATGGACTAGCGGGAATACAGATACGCAGTATTTT	CASSYQLWTSGNTDTQYF
TRBD1	few	TRBV12-3/TRBV12-4	TRBJ1-1	TGTGCCAGCAGTTTGTTTCCCCAGGGGGGGACTGAAGCTTTCTTT	CASSLFPQGGTEAFF
.	.	TRBV7-9	TRBJ2-7	TGTGCCAGCAGCTTAGAGAGCAGAACCTACGAGCAGTACTTC	CASSLESRTYEQYF
TRBD2	few	TRBV28	TRBJ2-3	TGTGCCAGCAGCTCCAGACTAGCGGGGGGGCGGGAAGATACGCAGTATTTT	CASSSRLAGGREDTQYF
.	.	TRBV24-1	TRBJ2-1	TGTACCACCAGTCAGGCGAGCTCCTACAATGAGCAGTTCTTC	CTTSQASSYNEQFF
.	.	TRBV29-1	TRBJ2-5	TGCAGCGCCGGGACGGTCGGAGAGACCCAGTACTTC	CSAGTVGETQYF
.	.	TRBV5-1	TRBJ2-7	TGCGCCAGCAGGTCTCAGGGGGGGGCCCACGAGCAGTACTTC	CASRSQGGAHEQYF
.	.	TRBV5-5	TRBJ1-2	TGTGCCAGCAGCTTGATAGTCGCTCAAACTTATGGCTACACCTTC	CASSLIVAQTYGYTF
.	.	TRBV12-3/TRBV12-4	TRBJ2-7	TGTGCCAGCAGTTTAAGGGGAAGTCGGGGCGAGCAGTACTTC	CASSLRGSRGEQYF
.	.	TRBV5-1	TRBJ1-4	TGCGCCAGTCGCCTCGGGGACTCAACTAATGAAAAACTGTTTTTT	CASRLGDSTNEKLFF
.	.	TRBV5-6	TRBJ2-7	TGTGCCAGCAGCTTAGGGATATACGAGCAGTACTTC	CASSLGIYEQYF
.	few	TRBV11-1	TRBJ1-1	TGTGCCAGCAGCTTAGCACAGGGCATGGCTGAAGCTTTCTTT	CASSLAQGMAEAFF
.	few	TRBV6-5	TRBJ2-1	TGTGCCAGCAGTGCCTCTAGAGTGGAAGCGCAGTTCTTC	CASSASRVEAQFF
.	many	TRBV7-8	TRBJ1-4	TGTGCCAGCAGCCCAGGGACGAAAGAAAAACTGTTTTTT	CASSPGTKEKLFF
.	few	TRBV20-1	TRBJ2-2	TGCAGTGCTAGAGATTTCAACTACACCGGGGAGCTGTTTTTT	CSARDFNYTGELFF
TRBD1	once	TRBV19	TRBJ1-3	TGTGCCAGCCGCCTCGACAGGGAAAGAAACACCATATATTTT	CASRLDRERNTIYF
TRBD1	.	TRBV7-8	TRBJ2-2	TGTGCCAGCAGTCCAGGACAGGGGGCGAGCACCGGGGAGCTGTTTTTT	CASSPGQGASTGELFF
.	.	TRBV20-1	TRBJ2-5	TGCAGTGCTATCCAACGACGAGTACAAGAGACCCAGTACTTC	CSAIQRRVQETQYF
.	few	TRBV20-1	TRBJ1-2	TGCAGTGCTAGACACGGGGGTATTTATGGCTACACCTTC	CSARHGGIYGYTF
.	few	TRBV5-1	TRBJ1-1	TGCGCCAGCAGCTCGGGGGGACGTCTGAACACTGAAGCTTTCTTT	CASSSGGRLNTEAFF
.	many	TRBV7-9	TRBJ2-5	TGTGCCAGCAGGGGAGAGACCCAGTACTTC	CASRGETQYF
TRBD1	few	TRBV6-5	TRBJ2-7	TGTGCCAGCAGTACCGGGACAGGGGCTTACGAGCAGTACTTC	CASSTGTGAYEQYF
.	few	TRBV29-1	TRBJ2-3	TGCAGCCTACGTCTGACGGGAGTTACAGATACGCAGTATTTT	CSLRLTGVTDTQYF
TRBD2	few	TRBV7-9	TRBJ2-2	TGTGCCAGCAGCACCAAAGCGGGGGATAACACCGGGGAGCTGTTTTTT	CASSTKAGDNTGELFF
TRBD2	.	TRBV2	TRBJ2-3	TGTGCCAGCAAACTAGCGGAAAGAGATACGCAGTATTTT	CASKLAERDTQYF
TRBD1	many	TRBV20-1	TRBJ1-5	TGCAGTGCCGCCCGACAGGGGGCGAGCAATCAGCCCCAGCATTTT	CSAARQGASNQPQHF
.	few	TRBV29-1	TRBJ2-3	TGCAGCGTTTGGGAATTTAGCACAGATACGCAGTATTTT	CSVWEFSTDTQYF
.	few	TRBV28	TRBJ2-7	TGTGCCAGCAGTCCGCTGGACTTTCCCCGCTCCTACGAGCAGTACTTC	CASSPLDFPRSYEQYF
.	.	TRBV29-1	TRBJ1-1	TGCAGTTTCGGGCATCAGAACACTGAAGCTTTCTTT	CSFGHQNTEAFF
.	.	TRBV28	TRBJ1-6	TGTGCCAGCAGCCGCCTCCGTCAGGCCGATAATTCACCCCTCCACTTT	CASSRLRQADNSPLHF
TRBD2	.	TRBV6-2/TRBV6-3	TRBJ2-1	TGTGCCAGCAGTGACTTAGCGGGACCTACGTACAATGAGCAGTTCTTC	CASSDLAGPTYNEQFF
.	.	TRBV5-1	TRBJ2-5	TGCGCCAGCAGCTTGTTTGGGGGAGGAGAGACCCAGTACTTC	CASSLFGGGETQYF
TRBD2	.	TRBV19	TRBJ2-3	TGTGCCAGCGGGAGGGTAGCGGGTTTCCCCACAGATACGCAGTATTTT	CASGRVAGFPTDTQYF
TRBD2	few	TRBV20-1	TRBJ2-1	TGCAGTGCTAGCGGGAGGGGGAGGGATGAGCAGTTCTTC	CSASGRGRDEQFF
TRBD1	few	TRBV5-1	TRBJ2-5	TGCGCCAGCAGCAAGGGGACAGGGAGGGAAGAGACCCAGTACTTC	CASSKGTGREETQYF
TRBD2	few	TRBV25-1	TRBJ2-1	TGTGCCAGCAGTAAACTAGCGGGAGATTACAATGAGCAGTTCTTC	CASSKLAGDYNEQFF
.	few	TRBV12-3/TRBV12-4	TRBJ2-3	TGTGCCAGCAGCCCGGGCCGGCCCCCTGGTACGCAGTATTTT	CASSPGRPPGTQYF
.	many	TRBV10-1	TRBJ2-3	TGCGCCAGCAGTGAGGGACAAAGCACAGATACGCAGTATTTT	CASSEGQSTDTQYF
.	.	TRBV7-6	TRBJ1-1	TGTGCCACCGGGTGGGGGATGAACACTGAAGCTTTCTTT	CATGWGMNTEAFF
.	few	TRBV12-3/TRBV12-4	TRBJ1-3	TGTGCCAGCAGACTAGTGGGGGACACATTCTCTGGAAACACCATATATTTT	CASRLVGDTFSGNTIYF
.	few	TRBV25-1	TRBJ1-2	TGTGCCAGCAACGGGGGTTTGTATGACTACACCTTC	CASNGGLYDYTF
TRBD1	.	TRBV6-5	TRBJ2-7	TGTGCCAGCACTAAGACCGGGACAGGGGCCTACGAGCAGTACTTC	CASTKTGTGAYEQYF
TRBD2	.	TRBV11-2	TRBJ2-1	TGTGCCAGCAGCCCCTTCGCGAGAGGACTAGCGGGGGGCCCTAGCTCCTACAATGAGCAGTTCTTC	CASSPFARGLAGGPSSYNEQFF
.	many	TRBV18	TRBJ2-3	TGTGCCAGCTCACCCCAAGGGACTTCCACAGATACGCAGTATTTT	CASSPQGTSTDTQYF
.	few	TRBV7-2	TRBJ2-3	TGTGCCAGCAGCACTACCGGGACTGTCAGAGATACGCAGTATTTT	CASSTTGTVRDTQYF
.	.	TRBV12-3/TRBV12-4	TRBJ1-1	TGTGCCAGCAGGGCTAGTGAAGCTTTCTTT	CASRASEAFF
.	few	TRBV20-1	TRBJ2-6	TGCAGTGCTCCCGCAATGGGGACAGGGGCCAACGTCCTGACTTTC	CSAPAMGTGANVLTF